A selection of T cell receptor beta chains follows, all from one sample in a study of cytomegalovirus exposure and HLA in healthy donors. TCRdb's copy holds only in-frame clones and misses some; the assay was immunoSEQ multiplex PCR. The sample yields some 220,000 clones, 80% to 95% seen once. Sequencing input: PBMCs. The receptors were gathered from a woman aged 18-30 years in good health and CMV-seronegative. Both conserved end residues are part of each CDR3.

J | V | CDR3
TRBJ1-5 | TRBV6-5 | CASSPTGTRNQPQHF
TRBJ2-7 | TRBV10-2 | CASLLAEGQYF
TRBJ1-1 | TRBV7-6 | CASSFSVTAEAFF
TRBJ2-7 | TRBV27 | CASSFGAAHYEQYF
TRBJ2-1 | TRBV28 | CASSLGHTGRSVDEQFF
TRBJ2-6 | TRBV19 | CASSMMLGGSGANVLTF
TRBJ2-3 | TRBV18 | CASSRDRTDTQYF
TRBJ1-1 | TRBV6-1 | CASSDRGLATVEAFF
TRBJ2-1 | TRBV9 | CASSVHQGTTNNEQFF
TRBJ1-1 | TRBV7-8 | CASSSRQGKENTEAFF
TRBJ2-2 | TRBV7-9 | CASIDGLNTGELFF
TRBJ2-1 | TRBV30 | CAWLPGSSYNEQFF
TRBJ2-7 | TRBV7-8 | CASSLEGGSSYEQYF
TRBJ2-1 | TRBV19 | CASSVGRRVAYEQFF
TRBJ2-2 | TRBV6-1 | CASWGTQNTGELFF
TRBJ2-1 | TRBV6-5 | CASSYGPGQGIPSQFF
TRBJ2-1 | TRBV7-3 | CASSLGTGTNEQFF
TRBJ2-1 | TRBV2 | CASSDTSSYNEQFF
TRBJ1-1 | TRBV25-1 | CASRQGARTEAFF
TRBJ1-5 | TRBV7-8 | CASSSRDRGGYSNQPQHF
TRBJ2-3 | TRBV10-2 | CASSESVGGSADTQYF
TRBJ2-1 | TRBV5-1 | CASSFSVSGRAGEQFF
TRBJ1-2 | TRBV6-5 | CASSYSDRVGYTF
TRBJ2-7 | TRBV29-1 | CSVEGSGYEQYF
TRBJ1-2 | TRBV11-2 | CASSPPRGGYGYTF
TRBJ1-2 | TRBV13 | CASSFSGNYGYTF
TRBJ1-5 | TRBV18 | CASSPRRKDRVSNQPQHF
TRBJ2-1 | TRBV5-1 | CASSLDQSHLAGGYNEQFF
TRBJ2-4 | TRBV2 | CATSMIAGETDIQYF
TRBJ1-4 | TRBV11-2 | CASSYRVEEKLFF
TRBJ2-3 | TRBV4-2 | CASSQDPRLAGGADTQYF
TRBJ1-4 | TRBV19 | CASVNRQAGATNEKLFF
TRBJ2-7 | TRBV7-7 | CASSFTHLLRSSYEQYF
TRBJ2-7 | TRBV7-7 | CASSLSWERSYEQYF
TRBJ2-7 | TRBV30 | CAWKTGPYEQYF
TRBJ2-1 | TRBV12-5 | CASGLVLAGGVLF
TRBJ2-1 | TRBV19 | CASSPGAGGSSYNEQFF
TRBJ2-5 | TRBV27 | CASSLRVGGPQETQYF
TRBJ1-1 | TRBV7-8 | CASSRQSNEAFF
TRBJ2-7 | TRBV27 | CASSGFRDMKYEQYF
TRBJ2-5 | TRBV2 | CASNGVAGKEETQYF